Sequencing of this TCR beta chain was carried out in a study of response to subunit inactivated influenza vaccine. Study-wide points: Authors suggested that a seasonal influenza vaccination recruits few new T cells each time.

V was shortened by 10 bases and J by 1 base, with 18 bases between the two germline ends. Germline V CDR1 and CDR2: SGHTA, FQGNSA. This CDR3 is 15 amino acids long. This clonotype was seen a few times. The target antigen is unknown. TCRdb passed the RT-PCR reads through MiXCR, listing each CDR3 protein once. Among a few hundred thousand distinct CDR3 sequences listed, 21% were seen once. This specimen was PBMCs from blood, taken less than 22 months after vaccination. The chain combines TRBV7-2 with TRBJ2-3; D is possibly TRBD2 (6 bases). The sequence was obtained from a man between 50 and 69 years old who received an inactivated influenza vaccine. The CDR3 DNA reads as TGTGCCACCTGTGTCCGTAGCGGATGCACAGATACGCAGTATTTT. The encoded protein is CATCVRSGCTDTQYF.